Shown below are 29 T cell receptor beta chains from a single sample sequenced in a study of blood T cell repertoires in COVID-19. Clones were read by immunoSEQ multiplex PCR, and TCRdb kept only the in-frame ones, dropping some. In the table there are roughly 500,000 clones, approximately 90% of which are singletons. Sequencing was performed on PBMCs or T cells enriched from blood (not recorded which). All receptors derive from a woman between 40 and 50 years old who had recovered from COVID-19.

The chain has TRBV5-4 and TRBJ1-5; D call uncertain. The V gene's germline CDR1 is SGHNT and CDR2 YYREEE (reference sequence). The CDR3 has 13 amino acids. Deletions cut 2 bases from V and 5 bases from J, with 8 bases between. The CDR3 here is CASSFWGDQPQHF. Written as DNA, the CDR3 is TGTGCCAGCAGCTTCTGGGGAGATCAGCCCCAGCATTTT.

The CDR3 bases are TGCGCCAGCAGCCTGTGGACTAGCGGGAGTAATGAGCAGTTCTTC. As protein: CASSLWTSGSNEQFF. The V and J genes are TRBV5-1 and TRBJ2-1, with TRBD2 matching 13 bases. This CDR3 spans 15 amino acids. Germline V gives CDR1 SGHRS, CDR2 YFSETQ. The V gene end was trimmed by 4 bases and the J gene end by 7 bases; junction bases not matched to a gene: 5.

The V gene is TRBV5-1, the J gene TRBJ1-2; 10 positions agree with TRBD1. Germline V CDR1 and CDR2: SGHRS, YFSETQ. V dropped 4 bases and J dropped 2; count of bases not matched to a gene: 5. The CDR3 totals 15 residues. The CDR3 reads CASSRTGGENYGYTF. The DNA of the CDR3 is TGCGCCAGCAGCCGGACAGGGGGGGAAAACTATGGCTACACCTTC.

The CDR3, as DNA: TGTGCCAGCAGTTTCTCGCAGGGGGCGGGGGATCAGCCCCAGCATTTT. It codes for CASSFSQGAGDQPQHF. V is TRBV28 and J is TRBJ1-5, with 8 bases matching TRBD1. Looked up from germline, CDR1 is MDHEN and CDR2 is SYDVKM. V lost 3 bases to trimming and J lost 5 bases; unmatched junction nucleotides: 9. The CDR3 consists of 16 residues.

The chain joins TRBV5-4 to TRBJ1-1; D ambiguous. V was cut by 9 bases and J by 5 bases, with 11 bases left in between. Looked up from germline, CDR1 is SGHNT and CDR2 is YYREEE (reference sequence). The CDR3 covers 11 residues. DNA of the CDR3: TGTGCCACAGGTTCTGTTACTGAAGCTTTCTTT. Amino acids: CATGSVTEAFF.

CDR3 in amino acids: CASTHGGVAPLHF. CDR3 nucleotide sequence: TGTGCCAGCACTCATGGGGGCGTAGCACCCCTCCACTTT. The chain is built from TRBV6-5 and TRBJ1-6, with D possibly being TRBD1 (6 bases). The germline V gene encodes CDR1 MNHEY and CDR2 SVGAGI. V lost 7 bases and J lost 11, with 15 bases in between. This CDR3 has 13 amino acids.

The chain joins TRBV11-3 to TRBJ2-6, with D unresolved. The CDR3 loop spans 11 amino acids. Germline lookup yields CDR1 SGHNT and CDR2 YENEEA. V dropped 5 bases and J dropped 11 bases, with 7 bases sitting between them. CDR3 sequence (DNA): TGTGCCAGCAGCCTATCGTACGTCCTGACTTTC. Residues: CASSLSYVLTF. Together with reference TRBV11-3 and TRBJ2-6, the CDR3 gives the full variable domain: EAGVVQSPRYKIIEKKQPVAFWCNPISGHNTLYWYLQNLGQGPELLIRYENEEAVDDSQLPKDRFSAERLKGVDSTLKIQPAELGDSAVYLCASSLSYVLTFGAGSRLTVL.

The chain joins TRBV3-1 (or the pseudogene TRBV3-2) to TRBJ2-7, with 9 bases identical to TRBD2. CDR1 and CDR2 (germline): LGHDT, YNNKEL (reference sequence). After removal of 2 bases from V and 3 bases from J, the junction contained 8 bases not matched to a gene. The CDR3 totals 16 residues. The CDR3 region is CASSQSYATSGYEQYF. For the CDR3, the DNA is TGTGCCAGCAGCCAATCTTACGCGACTAGCGGCTACGAGCAGTACTTC.

The genes are TRBV19 and TRBJ2-7, with TRBD1 matching over 9 bases. This CDR3 region has 14 residues. Germline CDR1 is LNHDA and CDR2 is SQIVND (reference sequence). With 5 bases clipped from V and 4 bases from J, the junction kept 6 bases outside the gene matches. In DNA, the CDR3 is TGTGCCAGTAGTGTGGACAGGGGTGGATACGAGCAGTACTTC. Translation gives CASSVDRGGYEQYF.

Only a few counts were recorded for this clone. This sequence joins TRBV6-5 and TRBJ1-3; D is uncertain. Germline lookup yields CDR1 MNHEY and CDR2 SVGAGI. CDR3 length equals 15 residues. The V and J ends lost 7 bases and 2 bases respectively, with 15 bases between them. This CDR3 reads CASTERREAGNTIYF. CDR3 nucleotide sequence: TGTGCCAGCACCGAGAGGAGGGAGGCTGGAAACACCATATATTTT.

The chain employs TRBV6-5 and TRBJ2-3, with 10 bases matching TRBD2. V was clipped by 6 bases and J by 4 bases; unmatched bases: 7. The germline gives CDR1 MNHEY, CDR2 SVGAGI. CDR3 length: 15 amino acids. The CDR3 DNA is TGTGCCAGCAGGGCCCTAGCGGGAGAATCAGATACGCAGTATTTT. It translates to CASRALAGESDTQYF.

The CDR3 here is CASSPPWRQGNNEQFF. For the CDR3, the DNA is TGTGCCAGCAGCCCACCTTGGAGACAGGGGAACAATGAGCAGTTCTTC. The chain is built from TRBV7-9 and TRBJ2-1, with TRBD1 matching 8 bases. The CDR3 spans 16 residues. Looked up from germline, CDR1 is SEHNR and CDR2 is FQNEAQ (reference sequence). With 5 bases clipped from V and 5 bases from J, the junction kept 11 bases outside the gene matches.

The chain links TRBV28 to TRBJ1-5; D gene uncertain. The CDR3 length is 15 residues. V was trimmed by 5 bases and J by 0 bases, leaving 11 bases between them. CDR1 and CDR2 from the germline V gene are MDHEN and SYDVKM. The CDR3 reads CASSQMPLSNQPQHF. As DNA, the CDR3 is TGTGCCAGCAGTCAGATGCCCCTTAGCAATCAGCCCCAGCATTTT.

The gene calls are TRBV27 and TRBJ2-7, with a tentative D call TRBD1 (5 bases). The CDR3 contains 15 residues. Germline V CDR1 and CDR2: MNHEY, SMNVEV (reference sequence). V was shortened by 1 base and J by 6 bases, with 16 bases between the two germline ends. CDR3 amino acids: CASSLLWGRDSEQYF. The CDR3 nucleotides are TGTGCCAGCAGTTTATTGTGGGGTCGAGACAGCGAGCAGTACTTC.

In its sample, this clone was seen once. The chain combines TRBV19 with TRBJ1-4; 8 bases align to TRBD1. Trimming at V came to 6 bases and at J to 6 bases, leaving 6 bases not matched to a gene. The CDR3 contains 14 residues. Germline loops: CDR1 LNHDA, CDR2 SQIVND (reference sequence). CDR3 sequence: CASRHDRGHEKLFF. CDR3 DNA: TGTGCCAGTAGGCATGACAGGGGACATGAAAAACTGTTTTTT.

The V and J genes are TRBV19 and TRBJ2-7; 14 bases map to TRBD2. With V trimmed by 5 bases and J by 13 bases, 25 bases remained unmatched. This CDR3 spans 19 amino acids. Germline CDR1 LNHDA, CDR2 SQIVND (reference sequence). CDR3 in amino acids: CASSLGTSGRKHPERELYF. CDR3 nucleotide sequence: TGTGCCAGTAGTCTCGGGACTAGCGGGAGAAAACACCCGGAGCGAGAACTATACTTC.

This rearrangement joins TRBV18 to TRBJ1-2, with D possibly matching TRBD1 (6 bases). Per the germline V gene, CDR1 is KGHSH and CDR2 is LQKENI. Trimming removed 2 bases at V and 6 bases at J, with 19 bases between. The CDR3 has 16 residues. The CDR3 reads CASSPGTRRGIDGYTF. The DNA of the CDR3 is TGTGCCAGCTCACCAGGGACAAGGAGAGGTATCGATGGCTACACCTTC.

This clone was found a few times. This chain joins TRBV4-3 and TRBJ2-7; 11 bases agree with TRBD1. J was trimmed by 4 bases and V by 0 bases; bases with no gene match: 8. CDR3 size: 17 residues. From germline, CDR1 is LGHNA and CDR2 YSLEER. The chain's CDR3 is CASSQEPRTGGIYEQYF. Written as DNA, the CDR3 is TGCGCCAGCAGCCAAGAACCGAGGACAGGGGGCATTTACGAGCAGTACTTC.

In this sample, this clone turned up a few times. The chain joins TRBV7-6 to TRBJ2-2; the match to TRBD2 covers 9 bases. The CDR3 is 17 amino acids. Germline CDR1 SGHVS, CDR2 FNYEAQ. V trimming: 2 bases; J trimming: 1 base; junction bases outside the gene matches: 5. The CDR3 is CASSLSPAGGNTGELFF. In DNA, the CDR3 is TGTGCCAGCAGCTTAAGCCCAGCGGGAGGGAACACCGGGGAGCTGTTTTTT. Full variable domain (outside the CDR3, taken from reference TRBV7-6 and TRBJ2-2): GAGVSQSPRYKVTKRGQDVALRCDPISGHVSLYWYRQALGQGPEFLTYFNYEAQQDKSGLPNDRFSAERPEGSISTLTIQRTEQRDSAMYRCASSLSPAGGNTGELFFGEGSRLTVL.

The chain couples TRBV24-1 to TRBJ2-5, with D maybe TRBD1 (6 bases). The germline gives CDR1 KGHDR, CDR2 SFDVKD. The V end lost 7 bases, the J end lost 2 bases, and 10 bases lay between the germline ends. The CDR3 loop spans 13 amino acids. CDR3 nucleotides: TGTGCCACCAGCCCCGGACAGCAAGAGACCCAGTACTTC. Protein: CATSPGQQETQYF.

This rearrangement joins TRBV2 to TRBJ2-3; D is perhaps TRBD2 (5 bases). The CDR3 covers 14 residues. Trimming stripped 4 bases from V and 3 bases from J, with 11 bases between. CDR1 and CDR2 (germline): SNHLY, FYNNEI. CDR3 in amino acids: CASSVLAVTDTQYF. As DNA, the CDR3 is TGTGCCAGCAGTGTCCTAGCTGTTACAGATACGCAGTATTTT.

The J gene is TRBJ2-7, the V gene TRBV11-2; 12 bases are shared with TRBD2. CDR1 and CDR2 (germline): SGHAT, FQNNGV. The CDR3 has 15 residues. V trimming: 3 bases; J trimming: 3 bases; junction bases outside the gene matches: 3. The CDR3: CASSFLAGGGYEQYF. The CDR3 DNA reads TGTGCCAGCAGCTTCCTAGCGGGAGGGGGCTACGAGCAGTACTTC.

The J gene is TRBJ1-1, the V gene TRBV9; TRBD1 aligns across 8 bases. The CDR3 has 17 amino acids. Germline CDR1 is SGDLS and CDR2 is YYNGEE. V shed 0 bases and J 3 bases; nucleotides not matched to a gene: 10. This chain's CDR3 is CASSVATWQGAYTEAFF. CDR3 nucleotide sequence: TGTGCCAGCAGCGTAGCTACTTGGCAGGGGGCATACACTGAAGCTTTCTTT.

This chain connects TRBV6-5 to TRBJ2-1; 8 bases line up with TRBD2. The CDR3 runs to 16 residues. J was trimmed by 0 bases and V by 4 bases; bases with no gene match: 5. CDR1 is MNHEY, CDR2 SVGAGI, per germline. The CDR3 nucleotides are TGTGCCAGCAGTTTCAGCGGGAGCAGCTCCTACAATGAGCAGTTCTTC. Translating it yields CASSFSGSSSYNEQFF.

This chain links TRBV7-9 with TRBJ2-5; tentatively, D is TRBD1 (5 bases). Germline CDR1 and CDR2: SEHNR and FQNEAQ (reference sequence). Trimming cost V 5 bases and J 4 bases, with 11 bases left between them. The CDR3 length is 13 residues. The CDR3 loop is CASSQGVRETQYF. CDR3 coding DNA: TGTGCCAGCAGCCAAGGGGTTCGAGAGACCCAGTACTTC. The entire variable domain, with the rest obtained from reference TRBV7-9 and TRBJ2-5, is as follows: DTGVSQNPRHKITKRGQNVTFRCDPISEHNRLYWYRQTLGQGPEFLTYFQNEAQLEKSRLLSDRFSAERPKGSFSTLEIQRTEQGDSAMYLCASSQGVRETQYFGPGTRLLVL.

The chain links TRBV9 to TRBJ2-4; D may be TRBD1 (6 bases). The V and J ends lost 0 bases and 8 bases respectively, with 21 bases between them. The V gene's germline CDR1 is SGDLS and CDR2 YYNGEE. The CDR3 covers 17 residues. The CDR3 coding sequence is TGTGCCAGCAGCGTAGGTATGGACAGCCAAATAGGGGACATTCAGTACTTC. Its protein product is CASSVGMDSQIGDIQYF.

The chain couples TRBV10-1 to TRBJ1-1, with 8 bases fitting TRBD1. Germline V gene lookup returns CDR1 WNHNN and CDR2 SYGVQD (reference sequence). This CDR3 is 17 amino acids long. V gave up 0 bases and J gave up 3 bases; unmatched junction bases: 9. The CDR3 sequence: CASSESPGQEGDTEAFF. CDR3 DNA: TGCGCCAGCAGTGAGTCCCCGGGACAGGAGGGGGACACTGAAGCTTTCTTT.

The rearrangement links TRBV11-2 to TRBJ2-3; no definite D call. Germline V gives CDR1 SGHAT, CDR2 FQNNGV. The V end was cut by 5 bases, the J end by 2 bases, with 11 bases between. The CDR3 is made up of 14 amino acids. CDR3 coding DNA: TGTGCCAGCAGCCCCCTACAGTTCACAGATACGCAGTATTTT. Amino acid sequence: CASSPLQFTDTQYF.

The chain combines TRBV4-3 with TRBJ1-5; TRBD1 is a possible D gene (5 bases). Germline CDR1 and CDR2: LGHNA and YSLEER. V lost 0 bases and J 1 base, leaving 13 bases between the germline ends. The CDR3 spans 17 residues. The CDR3 DNA reads as TGCGCCAGCAGCCAAGATTTACGTCGACAGAGCAATCAGCCCCAGCATTTT. Its protein product is CASSQDLRRQSNQPQHF.